This entry concerns a single TCR beta chain. Its antigen is unknown. This CDR3 has 15 residues. V gave up 6 bases and J gave up 1 base; unmatched junction bases: 8. Per the germline V gene, CDR1 is MNHEY and CDR2 is SVGAGI. Clones were read by immunoSEQ multiplex PCR, and TCRdb kept only the in-frame ones, dropping some. Of 150,000 or so clones detected, around 89% appear once; the ten largest clones hold about 3%. This specimen comes from a study of T cell responses to AZD1222 COVID-19 vaccine. The study's findings and limits: Repertoires were obtained only post-peak T cell response. Increases in Spike-specific TCR breadth and depth were seen after two AZD1222 doses.

This chain joins TRBV6-5 and TRBJ2-7; 8 bases agree with TRBD2. The clonotype comes from an adult in good health. Material: peripheral blood, obtained on day 0 of AZD1222 vaccination. The CDR3 loop reads CASRPRGGRSYEQYF. For the CDR3, the DNA is TGTGCCAGCAGGCCCCGGGGCGGGAGGTCCTACGAGCAGTACTTC.